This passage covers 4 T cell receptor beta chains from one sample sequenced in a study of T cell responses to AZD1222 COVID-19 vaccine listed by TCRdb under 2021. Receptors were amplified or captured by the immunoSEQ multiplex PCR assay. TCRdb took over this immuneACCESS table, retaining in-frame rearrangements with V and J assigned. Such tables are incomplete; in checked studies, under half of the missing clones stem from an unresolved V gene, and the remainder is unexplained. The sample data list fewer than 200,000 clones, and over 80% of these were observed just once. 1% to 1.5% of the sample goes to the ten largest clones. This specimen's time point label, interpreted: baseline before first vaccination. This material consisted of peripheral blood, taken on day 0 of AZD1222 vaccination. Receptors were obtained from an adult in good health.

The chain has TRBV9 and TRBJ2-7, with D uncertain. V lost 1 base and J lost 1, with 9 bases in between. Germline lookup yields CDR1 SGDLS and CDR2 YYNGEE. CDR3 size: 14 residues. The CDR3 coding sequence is TGTGCCAGCAGCGTAATTGCCGGATCCTACGAGCAGTACTTC. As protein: CASSVIAGSYEQYF.

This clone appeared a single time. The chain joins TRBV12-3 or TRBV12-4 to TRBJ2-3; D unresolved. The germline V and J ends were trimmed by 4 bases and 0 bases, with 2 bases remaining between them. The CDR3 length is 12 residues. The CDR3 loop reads CASSSSTDTQYF. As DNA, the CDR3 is TGTGCCAGCAGTTCTAGCACAGATACGCAGTATTTT.

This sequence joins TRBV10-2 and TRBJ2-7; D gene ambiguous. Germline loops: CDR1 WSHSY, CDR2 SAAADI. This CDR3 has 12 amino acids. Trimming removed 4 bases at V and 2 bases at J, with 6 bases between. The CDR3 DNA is TGCGCCAGCAGTGTGAACACCTACGAGCAGTACTTC. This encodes CASSVNTYEQYF.

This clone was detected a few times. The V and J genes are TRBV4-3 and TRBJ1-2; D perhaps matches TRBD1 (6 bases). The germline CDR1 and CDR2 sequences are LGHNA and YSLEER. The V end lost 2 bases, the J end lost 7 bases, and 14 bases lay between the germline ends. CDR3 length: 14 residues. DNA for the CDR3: TGCGCCAGCAGCCAACAGGAGGGGGTTGGTGGCTACACCTTC. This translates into CASSQQEGVGGYTF.